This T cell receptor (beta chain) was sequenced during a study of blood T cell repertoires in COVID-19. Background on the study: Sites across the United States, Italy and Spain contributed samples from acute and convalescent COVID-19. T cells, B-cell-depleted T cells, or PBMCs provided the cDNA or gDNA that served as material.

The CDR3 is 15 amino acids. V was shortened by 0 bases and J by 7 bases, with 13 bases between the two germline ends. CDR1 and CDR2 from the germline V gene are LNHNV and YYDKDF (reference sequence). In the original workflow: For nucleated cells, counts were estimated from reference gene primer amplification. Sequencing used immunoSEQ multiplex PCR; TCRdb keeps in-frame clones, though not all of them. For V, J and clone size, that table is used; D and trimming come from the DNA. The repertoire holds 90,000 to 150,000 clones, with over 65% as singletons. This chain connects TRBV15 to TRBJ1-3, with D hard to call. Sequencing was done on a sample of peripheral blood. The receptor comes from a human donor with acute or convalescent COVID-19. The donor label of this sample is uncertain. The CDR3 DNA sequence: TGTGCCACCAGCAGAGATCCGGTGGCGGGGAACACCATATATTTT. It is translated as CATSRDPVAGNTIYF.